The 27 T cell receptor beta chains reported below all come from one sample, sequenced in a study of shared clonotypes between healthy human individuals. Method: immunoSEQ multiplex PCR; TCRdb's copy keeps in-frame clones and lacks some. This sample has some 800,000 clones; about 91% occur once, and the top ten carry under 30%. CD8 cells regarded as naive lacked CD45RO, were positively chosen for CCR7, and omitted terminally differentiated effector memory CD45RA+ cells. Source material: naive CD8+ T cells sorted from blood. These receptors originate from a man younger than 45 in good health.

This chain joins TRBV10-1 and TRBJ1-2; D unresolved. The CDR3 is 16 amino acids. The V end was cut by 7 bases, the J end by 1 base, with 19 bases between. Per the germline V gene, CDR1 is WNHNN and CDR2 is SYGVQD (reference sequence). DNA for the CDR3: TGCGCCAGCATAAGGAAACGTTCTAGTCATAACTATGGCTACACCTTC. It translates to CASIRKRSSHNYGYTF.

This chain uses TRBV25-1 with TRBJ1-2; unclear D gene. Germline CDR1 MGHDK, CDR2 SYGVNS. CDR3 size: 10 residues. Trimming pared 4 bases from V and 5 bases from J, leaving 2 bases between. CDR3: CASSGYGYTF. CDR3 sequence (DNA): TGTGCCAGCAGTGGTTATGGCTACACCTTC.

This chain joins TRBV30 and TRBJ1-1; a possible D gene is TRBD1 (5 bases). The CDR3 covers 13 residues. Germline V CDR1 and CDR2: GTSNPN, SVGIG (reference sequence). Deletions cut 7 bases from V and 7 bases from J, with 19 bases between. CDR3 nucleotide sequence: TGTGCCTACGGGGGTCCTAACCCCCATGAAGCTTTCTTT. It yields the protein CAYGGPNPHEAFF.

The CDR3 loop reads CASSLYFESGVTGELFF. For the CDR3, the DNA is TGTGCCAGCAGTTTATATTTCGAGTCCGGGGTCACCGGGGAGCTGTTTTTT. The chain has TRBV27 and TRBJ2-2, with D maybe TRBD2 (5 bases). Germline CDR1 is MNHEY and CDR2 is SMNVEV (reference sequence). Trimming took off 1 base at V and 4 bases at J, with 16 bases between the two ends. This CDR3 is built from 17 residues.

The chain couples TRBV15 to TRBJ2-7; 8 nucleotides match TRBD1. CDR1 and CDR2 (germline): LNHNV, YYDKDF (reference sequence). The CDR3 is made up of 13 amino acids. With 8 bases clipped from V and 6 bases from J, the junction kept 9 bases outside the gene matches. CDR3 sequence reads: CATSRDRIGEQYF. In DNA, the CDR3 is TGTGCCACCTCGAGGGACAGGATCGGCGAGCAGTACTTC. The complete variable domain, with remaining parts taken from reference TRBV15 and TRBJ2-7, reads DAMVIQNPRYQVTQFGKPVTLSCSQTLNHNVMYWYQQKSSQAPKLLFHYYDKDFNNEADTPDNFQSRRPNTSFCFLDIRSPGLGDTAMYLCATSRDRIGEQYFGPGTRLTVT.

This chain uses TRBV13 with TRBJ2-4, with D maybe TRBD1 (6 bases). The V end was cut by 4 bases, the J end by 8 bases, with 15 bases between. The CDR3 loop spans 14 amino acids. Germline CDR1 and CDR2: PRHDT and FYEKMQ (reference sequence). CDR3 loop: CASSSGQNGDIQYF. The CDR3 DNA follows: TGTGCCAGCAGCTCCGGACAGAATGGGGACATTCAGTACTTC.

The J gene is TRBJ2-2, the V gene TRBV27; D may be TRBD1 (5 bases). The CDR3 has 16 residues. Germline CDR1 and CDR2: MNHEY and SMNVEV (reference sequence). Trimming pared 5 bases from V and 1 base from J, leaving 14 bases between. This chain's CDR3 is CASSPMTAENTGELFF. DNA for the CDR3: TGTGCCAGCAGTCCGATGACAGCTGAGAACACCGGGGAGCTGTTTTTT.

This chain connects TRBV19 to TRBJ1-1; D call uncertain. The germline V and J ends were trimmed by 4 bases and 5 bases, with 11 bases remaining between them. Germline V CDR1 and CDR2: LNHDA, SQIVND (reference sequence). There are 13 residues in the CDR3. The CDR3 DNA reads TGTGCCAGTAGTACCTTCTCGGAGACTGAAGCTTTCTTT. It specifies CASSTFSETEAFF.

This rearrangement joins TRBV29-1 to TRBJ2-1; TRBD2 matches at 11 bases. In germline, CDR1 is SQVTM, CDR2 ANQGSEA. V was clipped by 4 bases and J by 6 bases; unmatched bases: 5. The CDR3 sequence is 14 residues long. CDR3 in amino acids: CSVVGLAGGNEQFF. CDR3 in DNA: TGCAGCGTTGTGGGGCTAGCGGGAGGCAATGAGCAGTTCTTC.

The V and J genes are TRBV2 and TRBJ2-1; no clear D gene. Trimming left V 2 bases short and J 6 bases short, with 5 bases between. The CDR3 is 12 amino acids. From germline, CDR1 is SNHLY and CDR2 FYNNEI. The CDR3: CASSELGNEQFF. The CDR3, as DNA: TGTGCCAGCAGTGAATTAGGCAATGAGCAGTTCTTC.

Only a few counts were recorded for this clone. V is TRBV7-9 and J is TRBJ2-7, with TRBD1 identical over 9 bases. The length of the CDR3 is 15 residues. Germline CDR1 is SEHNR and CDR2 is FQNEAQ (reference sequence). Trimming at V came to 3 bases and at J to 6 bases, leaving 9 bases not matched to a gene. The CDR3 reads CASSFPGQGKGEQYF. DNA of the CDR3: TGTGCCAGCAGCTTCCCGGGACAGGGAAAGGGCGAGCAGTACTTC.

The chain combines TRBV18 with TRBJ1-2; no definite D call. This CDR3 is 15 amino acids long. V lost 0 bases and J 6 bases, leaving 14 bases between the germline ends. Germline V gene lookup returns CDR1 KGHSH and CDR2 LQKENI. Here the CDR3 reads CASSPPDGAPDGYTF. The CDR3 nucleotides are TGTGCCAGCTCACCACCGGACGGTGCTCCGGATGGCTACACCTTC.

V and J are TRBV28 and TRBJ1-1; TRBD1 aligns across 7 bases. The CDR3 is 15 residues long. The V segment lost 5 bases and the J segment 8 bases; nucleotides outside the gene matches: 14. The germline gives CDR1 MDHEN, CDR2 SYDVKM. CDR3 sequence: CASSPRTGPPLEAFF. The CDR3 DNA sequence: TGTGCCAGCAGTCCCCGGACAGGACCGCCCTTGGAAGCTTTCTTT. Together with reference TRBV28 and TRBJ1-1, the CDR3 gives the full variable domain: DVKVTQSSRYLVKRTGEKVFLECVQDMDHENMFWYRQDPGLGLRLIYFSYDVKMKEKGDIPEGYSVSREKKERFSLILESASTNQTSMYLCASSPRTGPPLEAFFGQGTRLTVV.

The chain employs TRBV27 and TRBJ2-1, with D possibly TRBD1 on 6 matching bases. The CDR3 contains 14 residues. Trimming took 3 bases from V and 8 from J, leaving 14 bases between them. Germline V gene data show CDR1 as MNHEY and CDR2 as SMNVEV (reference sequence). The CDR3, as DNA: TGTGCCAGCAGTTTGGGCACAGGGATCGATGAGCAGTTCTTC. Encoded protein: CASSLGTGIDEQFF.

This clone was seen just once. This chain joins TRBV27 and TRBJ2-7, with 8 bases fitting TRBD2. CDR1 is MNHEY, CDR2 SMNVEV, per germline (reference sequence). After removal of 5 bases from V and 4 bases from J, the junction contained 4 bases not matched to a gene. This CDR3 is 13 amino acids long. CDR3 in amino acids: CASSQGTSYEQYF. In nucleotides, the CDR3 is TGTGCCAGCAGTCAAGGGACTAGTTACGAGCAGTACTTC.

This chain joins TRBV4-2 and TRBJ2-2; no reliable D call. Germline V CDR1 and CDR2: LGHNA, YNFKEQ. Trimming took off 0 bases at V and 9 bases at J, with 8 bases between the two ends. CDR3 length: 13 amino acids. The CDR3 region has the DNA TGTGCCAGCAGCCAAGAAAATTGGCGGGAGCTGTTTTTT. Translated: CASSQENWRELFF.

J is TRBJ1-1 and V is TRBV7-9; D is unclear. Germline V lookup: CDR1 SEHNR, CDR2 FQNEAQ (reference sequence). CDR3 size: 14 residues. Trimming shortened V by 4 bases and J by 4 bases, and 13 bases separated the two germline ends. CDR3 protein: CASSSQDHSTEAFF. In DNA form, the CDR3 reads TGTGCCAGCAGCTCTCAGGACCATAGCACTGAAGCTTTCTTT.

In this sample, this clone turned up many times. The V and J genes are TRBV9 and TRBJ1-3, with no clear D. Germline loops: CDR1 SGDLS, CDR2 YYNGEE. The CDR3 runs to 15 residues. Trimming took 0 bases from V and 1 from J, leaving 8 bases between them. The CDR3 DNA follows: TGTGCCAGCAGCGTAGAGTCGGGGTCTGGAAACACCATATATTTT. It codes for CASSVESGSGNTIYF.

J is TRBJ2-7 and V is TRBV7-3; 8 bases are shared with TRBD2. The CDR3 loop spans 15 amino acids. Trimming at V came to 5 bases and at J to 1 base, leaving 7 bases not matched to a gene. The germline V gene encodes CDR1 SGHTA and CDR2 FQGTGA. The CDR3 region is CASSPTGLGSYEQYF. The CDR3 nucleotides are TGTGCCAGCAGCCCAACGGGACTAGGGTCCTACGAGCAGTACTTC.

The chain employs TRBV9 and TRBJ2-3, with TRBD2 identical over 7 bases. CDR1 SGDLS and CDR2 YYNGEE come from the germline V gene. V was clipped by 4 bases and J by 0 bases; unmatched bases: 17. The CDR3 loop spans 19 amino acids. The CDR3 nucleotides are TGTGCCAGCAGCCCCCACCCCCTAGCGGAAGAGACTAGCACAGATACGCAGTATTTT. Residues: CASSPHPLAEETSTDTQYF.

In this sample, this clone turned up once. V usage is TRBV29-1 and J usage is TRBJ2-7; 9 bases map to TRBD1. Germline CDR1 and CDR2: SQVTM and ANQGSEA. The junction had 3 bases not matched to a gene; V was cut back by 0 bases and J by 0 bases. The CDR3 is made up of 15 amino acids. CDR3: CSVEDGQGFSYEQYF. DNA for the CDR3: TGCAGCGTTGAAGACGGACAGGGGTTCTCCTACGAGCAGTACTTC.

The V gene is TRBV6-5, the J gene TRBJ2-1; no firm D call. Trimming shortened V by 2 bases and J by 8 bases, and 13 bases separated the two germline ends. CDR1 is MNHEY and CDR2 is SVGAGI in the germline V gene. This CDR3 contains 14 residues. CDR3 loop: CASSYLGFADEQFF. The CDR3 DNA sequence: TGTGCCAGCAGTTACCTAGGGTTTGCTGATGAGCAGTTCTTC.

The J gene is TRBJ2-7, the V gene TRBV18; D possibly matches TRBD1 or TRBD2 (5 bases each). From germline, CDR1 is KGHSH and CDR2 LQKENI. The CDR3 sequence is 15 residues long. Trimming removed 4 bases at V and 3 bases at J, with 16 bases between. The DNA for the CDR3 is TGTGCCAGCTCACTTTCCGGGACGAGAGACTACGAGCAGTACTTC. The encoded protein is CASSLSGTRDYEQYF.

CDR3 protein: CASRTSGLAGAGANVLTF. In DNA, the CDR3 is TGTGCCAGCCGAACATCGGGACTAGCGGGAGCTGGGGCCAACGTCCTGACTTTC. This chain links TRBV28 with TRBJ2-6; the match to TRBD2 covers 14 bases. Germline V CDR1 and CDR2: MDHEN, SYDVKM. Trimming at V came to 8 bases and at J to 2 bases, leaving 8 bases not matched to a gene. The CDR3 length is 18 residues. The full variable domain, in which reference TRBV28 and TRBJ2-6 provide the parts outside the CDR3, is DVKVTQSSRYLVKRTGEKVFLECVQDMDHENMFWYRQDPGLGLRLIYFSYDVKMKEKGDIPEGYSVSREKKERFSLILESASTNQTSMYLCASRTSGLAGAGANVLTFGAGSRLTVL.

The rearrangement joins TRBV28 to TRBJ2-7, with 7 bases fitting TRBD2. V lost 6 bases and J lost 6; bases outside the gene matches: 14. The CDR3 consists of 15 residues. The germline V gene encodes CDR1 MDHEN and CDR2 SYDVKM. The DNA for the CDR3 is TGTGCCAGCAGCCCCACTGGGGGGGGGTCAGGCGAGCAGTACTTC. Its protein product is CASSPTGGGSGEQYF.

In DNA, the CDR3 is TGTGCCAGCAGTTTATCAGGCAGTCCGAACACTGAAGCTTTCTTT. Its translation: CASSLSGSPNTEAFF. V usage is TRBV27 and J usage is TRBJ1-1; D remains unclear. Germline CDR1 reads MNHEY; CDR2 reads SMNVEV (reference sequence). The CDR3 consists of 15 residues. V dropped 0 bases and J dropped 1 base, with 9 bases sitting between them.

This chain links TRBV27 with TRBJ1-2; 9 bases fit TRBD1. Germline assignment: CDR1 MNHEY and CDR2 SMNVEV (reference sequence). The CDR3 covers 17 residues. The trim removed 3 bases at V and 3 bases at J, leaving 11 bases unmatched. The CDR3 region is CASSLYPGQGFHYGYTF. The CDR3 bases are TGTGCCAGCAGTTTGTACCCGGGACAGGGATTTCACTATGGCTACACCTTC.